Sequencing of this TCR beta chain was carried out in a study of T cell responses to AZD1222 COVID-19 vaccine. Using immunoSEQ multiplex PCR, the repertoire was profiled, and TCRdb retains in-frame clones only, with some absent. The sample yields approximately 160,000 clones, 90% seen once. Note on this clone: The antigen remains unidentified.

General observations from the study: Dominant CD4 TCR responses targeted spike regions 160-218 and 743-854.

Trimming pared 0 bases from V and 4 bases from J, leaving 9 bases between. The CDR3 runs to 13 residues. Germline V lookup: CDR1 GTSNPN, CDR2 SVGIG (reference sequence). The genes are TRBV30 and TRBJ1-1, with D uncertain. This clonotype was sampled from an adult in good health. Here the sequenced sample was peripheral blood, taken on day 0 of AZD1222 vaccination. This CDR3 is CAWSVLFGTEAFF. The CDR3 region has the DNA TGTGCCTGGAGTGTACTTTTCGGCACTGAAGCTTTCTTT.